This TCR beta chain was recorded in a study of technical replicates of blood from several donors. CDR3 length: 15 residues. Germline values: CDR1 LGHNA, CDR2 YSLEER. Trimming cost V 4 bases and J 6 bases, with 17 bases left between them. Only in-frame clones appear in the TCRdb table, and some are missing; sequencing was by immunoSEQ multiplex PCR. The sample includes approximately 58,000 clones, 70% to 90% of them seen just once. The material sequenced was PBMCs. The chain combines TRBV4-3 with TRBJ2-3; D is undetermined. The sequence derives from a human donor in good health. Some clones in this sample may be carry-over from other donors' samples. Here the CDR3 DNA reads TGCGCCAGCAGCCCGGAGTACGCCCCAATGGATACGCAGTATTTT. Translation: CASSPEYAPMDTQYF.